By share, the clone carrying this T cell receptor beta chain ranks as large. Its matching antigen is unknown. The record originates from a study of vaccination and CD4 T cells after COVID-19. Overall study context: Cells were stimulated with overlapping spike peptide pools from SARS-CoV-2, HCoV-NL63, HCoV-OC43 and HCoV-229E.

Treatment noted: approximately 11-day PBMC culture with coronavirus spike peptide pools or control peptides (ViraFEST assay). Prior to the COVID-19 pandemic (2011-2018), the unexposed donor's CD4+ T cells were collected. The CDR3 has 14 residues. Trimming cost V 5 bases and J 5 bases; bases outside gene matches: 9. Germline V gives CDR1 DFQATT, CDR2 SNEGSKA (reference sequence). Scientists ran DNA taken from cultured CD4+ T cells through the Oncomine TCR Beta short-read assay for sequencing. TCRdb called the PCR reads again in MiXCR, with one record for every CDR3 protein. The data hold under 10,000 distinct CDR3 sequences, with under 60% observed a single time.

Sequencing was done on a sample of CD4+ T cells from blood, cultured in vitro. This receptor was identified in a human donor in good health. J is TRBJ2-3 and V is TRBV20-1; 8 bases line up with TRBD2. CDR3 in amino acids: CSAQPGGRRDTQYF. The CDR3 nucleotides read TGCAGTGCTCAACCGGGGGGGAGAAGAGATACGCAGTATTTT.